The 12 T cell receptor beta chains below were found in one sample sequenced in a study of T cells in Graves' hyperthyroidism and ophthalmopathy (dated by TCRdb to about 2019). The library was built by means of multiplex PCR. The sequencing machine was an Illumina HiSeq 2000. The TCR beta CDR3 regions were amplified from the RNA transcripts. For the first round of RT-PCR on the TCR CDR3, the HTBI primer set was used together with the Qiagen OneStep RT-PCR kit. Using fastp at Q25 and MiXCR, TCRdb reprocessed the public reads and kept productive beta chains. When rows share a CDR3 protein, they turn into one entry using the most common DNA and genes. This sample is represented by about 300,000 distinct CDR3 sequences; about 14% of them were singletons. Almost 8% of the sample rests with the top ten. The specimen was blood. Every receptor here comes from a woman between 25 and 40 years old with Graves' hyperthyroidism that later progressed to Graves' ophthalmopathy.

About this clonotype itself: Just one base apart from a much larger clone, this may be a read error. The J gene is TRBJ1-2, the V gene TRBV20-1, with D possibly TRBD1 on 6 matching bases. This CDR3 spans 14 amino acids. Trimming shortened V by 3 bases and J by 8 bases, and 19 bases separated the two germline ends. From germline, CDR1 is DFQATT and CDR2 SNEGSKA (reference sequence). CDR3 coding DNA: TGCAGTGCTAGTTTGTCGGGCGGGGGCAAGGGCTACACCTTC. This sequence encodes CSASLSGGGKGYTF.

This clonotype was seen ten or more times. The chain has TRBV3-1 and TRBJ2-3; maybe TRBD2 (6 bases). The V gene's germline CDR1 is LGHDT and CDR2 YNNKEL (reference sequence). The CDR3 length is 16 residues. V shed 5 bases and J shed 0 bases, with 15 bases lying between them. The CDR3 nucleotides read TGTGCCAGCAGCTTACGAGCGGGTGTTAGCACAGATACGCAGTATTTT. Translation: CASSLRAGVSTDTQYF.

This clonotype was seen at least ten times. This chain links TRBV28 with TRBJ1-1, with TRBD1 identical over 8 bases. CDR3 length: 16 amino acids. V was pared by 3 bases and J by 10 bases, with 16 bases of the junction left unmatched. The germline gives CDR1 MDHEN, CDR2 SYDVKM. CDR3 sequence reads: CASSLSGRGPGRGAFF. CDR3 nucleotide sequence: TGTGCCAGCAGTTTGAGTGGCAGGGGGCCTGGTCGGGGAGCTTTCTTT.

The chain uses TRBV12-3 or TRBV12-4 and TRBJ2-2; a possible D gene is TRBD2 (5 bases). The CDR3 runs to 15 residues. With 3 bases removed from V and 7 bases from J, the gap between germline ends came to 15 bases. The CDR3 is CASSLSRGPGGELFF. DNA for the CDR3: TGTGCCAGCAGTTTGTCCCGAGGGCCGGGCGGGGAGCTGTTTTTT.

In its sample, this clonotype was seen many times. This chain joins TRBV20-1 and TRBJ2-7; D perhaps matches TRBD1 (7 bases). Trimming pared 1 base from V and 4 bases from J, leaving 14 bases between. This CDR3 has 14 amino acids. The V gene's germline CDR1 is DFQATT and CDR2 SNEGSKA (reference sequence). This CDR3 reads CSARGRQGGYEQYF. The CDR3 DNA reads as TGCAGTGCTAGAGGCAGACAGGGAGGATACGAGCAGTACTTC.

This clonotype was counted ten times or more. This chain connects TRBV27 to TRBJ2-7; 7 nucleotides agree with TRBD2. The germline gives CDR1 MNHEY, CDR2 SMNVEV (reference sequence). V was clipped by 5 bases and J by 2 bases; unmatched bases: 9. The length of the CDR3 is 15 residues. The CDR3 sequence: CASSRLPGGTYEQYF. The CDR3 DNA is TGTGCCAGCAGTCGACTTCCGGGGGGTACCTACGAGCAGTACTTC.

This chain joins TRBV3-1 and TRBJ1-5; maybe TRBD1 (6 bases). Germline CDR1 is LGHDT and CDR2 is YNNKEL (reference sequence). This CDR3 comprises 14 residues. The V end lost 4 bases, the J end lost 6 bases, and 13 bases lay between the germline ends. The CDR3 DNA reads TGTGCCAGCAGCCCGGGACATGTCTCTCAGCCCCAGCATTTT. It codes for CASSPGHVSQPQHF.

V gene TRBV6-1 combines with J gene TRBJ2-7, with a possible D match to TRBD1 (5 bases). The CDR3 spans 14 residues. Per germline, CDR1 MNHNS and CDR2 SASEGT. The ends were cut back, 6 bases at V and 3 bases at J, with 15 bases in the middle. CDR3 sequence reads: CASRATATLYEQYF. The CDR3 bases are TGTGCCAGCAGGGCGACAGCGACCCTCTACGAGCAGTACTTC.

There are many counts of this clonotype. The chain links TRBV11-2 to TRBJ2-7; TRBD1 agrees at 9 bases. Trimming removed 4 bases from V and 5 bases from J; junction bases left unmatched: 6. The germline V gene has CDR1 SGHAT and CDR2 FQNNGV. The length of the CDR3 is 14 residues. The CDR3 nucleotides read TGTGCCAGCAGCTCGAACAGGGGGCACAACGAGCAGTACTTC. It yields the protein CASSSNRGHNEQYF.

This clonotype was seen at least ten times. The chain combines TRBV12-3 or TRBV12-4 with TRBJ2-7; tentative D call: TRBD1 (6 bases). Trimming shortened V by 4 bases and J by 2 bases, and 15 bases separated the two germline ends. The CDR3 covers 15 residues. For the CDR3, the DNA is TGTGCCAGCAGTTCAATGACAACAGGGACCTACGAGCAGTACTTC. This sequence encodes CASSSMTTGTYEQYF.

The CDR3 reads CASSPGRTGETQYF. In nucleotides, the CDR3 is TGCGCCAGCAGCCCGGGACGGACGGGAGAGACCCAGTACTTC. This chain connects TRBV4-3 to TRBJ2-5; either TRBD1 or TRBD2 may fit D (5 bases each). CDR1 is LGHNA, CDR2 YSLEER, per germline. CDR3 length: 14 residues. V was shortened by 4 bases and J by 4 bases, with 13 bases between the two germline ends.

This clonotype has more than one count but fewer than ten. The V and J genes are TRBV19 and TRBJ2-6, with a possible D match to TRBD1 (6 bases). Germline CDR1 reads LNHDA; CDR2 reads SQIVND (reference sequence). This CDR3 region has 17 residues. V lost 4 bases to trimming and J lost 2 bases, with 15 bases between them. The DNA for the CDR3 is TGTGCCAGTAGTACACCACAACAGGGCGCTGGGGCCAACGTCCTGACTTTC. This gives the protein CASSTPQQGAGANVLTF.